This TCR beta chain was identified in a study of OX40 agonist ivuxolimab in advanced cancers. TCRdb's copy holds only in-frame clones and misses some; the assay was immunoSEQ multiplex PCR. The sample has under 85,000 clones, 80% to 90% seen once. CDR1 is MNHEY, CDR2 SVGAGI, per germline. This CDR3 is 15 amino acids long. V dropped 2 bases and J dropped 2; count of bases not matched to a gene: 6. The receptor was derived from an adult with an advanced solid tumor such as melanoma, head and neck, liver or kidney cancer. The sample in question was CD4+ or CD8+ T cells sorted from blood, obtained in a trial of the OX40 agonist ivuxolimab. V usage is TRBV6-5 and J usage is TRBJ2-7; 7 bases are a match to TRBD1. CDR3 protein: CASSYPEQGTYEQYF. The DNA of the CDR3 is TGTGCCAGCAGTTACCCCGAACAGGGGACCTACGAGCAGTACTTC.